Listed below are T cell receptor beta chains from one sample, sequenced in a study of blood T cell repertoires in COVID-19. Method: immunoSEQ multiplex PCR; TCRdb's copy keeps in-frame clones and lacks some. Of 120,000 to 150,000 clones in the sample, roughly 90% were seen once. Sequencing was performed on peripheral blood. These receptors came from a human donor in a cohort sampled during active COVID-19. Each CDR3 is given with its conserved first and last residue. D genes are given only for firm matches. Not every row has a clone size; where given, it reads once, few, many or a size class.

CASSLESAGSTEAFF	TGCGCCAGCAGCTTGGAATCGGCCGGGTCCACTGAAGCTTTCTTT	.	.	TRBJ1-1	TRBV5-1
CASSWSGQGVEKLFF	TGTGCCAGCAGTTGGAGCGGGCAGGGGGTCGAAAAACTGTTTTTT	.	TRBD1	TRBJ1-4	TRBV6-5
CASSQGAGGPAYEQYF	TGTGCCAGCAGCCAAGGAGCGGGAGGGCCCGCGTACGAGCAGTACTTC	few	TRBD2	TRBJ2-7	TRBV3-1/TRBV3-2
CASNSTQGSNQPQHF	TGTGCCAGCAACTCAACCCAGGGAAGCAATCAGCCCCAGCATTTT	.	.	TRBJ1-5	TRBV9
CATSGQLRGELFF	TGCGCCACCTCGGGACAGCTCCGAGGGGAGCTGTTTTTT	.	TRBD1	TRBJ2-2	TRBV5-1
CASSQLPGGNTIYF	TGTGCCAGCAGCCAACTCCCGGGGGGAAACACCATATATTTT	once	.	TRBJ1-3	TRBV3-1/TRBV3-2
CASSLGDTNEKLFF	TGTGCCAGCAGCTTAGGGGACACCAATGAAAAACTGTTTTTT	few	.	TRBJ1-4	TRBV7-2
CASSISGGRVATNEKLFF	TGTGCCAGTAGTATTAGCGGAGGTCGGGTTGCAACTAATGAAAAACTGTTTTTT	.	.	TRBJ1-4	TRBV19
CASSIAGAGETEAFF	TGTGCCAGTAGTATAGCCGGCGCAGGGGAAACTGAAGCTTTCTTT	once	.	TRBJ1-1	TRBV19
CASSYQGSPVNEQFF	TGTGCCAGCAGTTACCAGGGTTCCCCAGTCAATGAGCAGTTCTTC	.	.	TRBJ2-1	TRBV6-2/TRBV6-3
CASSPQPLAGGGRNEQFF	TGCGCCAGCAGCCCCCAACCGCTAGCGGGAGGCGGGCGGAATGAGCAGTTCTTC	.	TRBD2	TRBJ2-1	TRBV4-3
CASSLFDRLGTNEKLFF	TGTGCCAGCAGCTTGTTCGACAGGTTGGGAACTAATGAAAAACTGTTTTTT	.	.	TRBJ1-4	TRBV5-6
CASSPDRRNTEAFF	TGTGCCAGCAGTCCCGACAGGAGGAACACTGAAGCTTTCTTT	.	.	TRBJ1-1	TRBV7-2
CASSREEETQYF	TGCGCCAGCTCAAGGGAGGAGGAGACCCAGTACTTC	.	.	TRBJ2-5	TRBV5-1
CASSYGQGGETQYF	TGTGCCAGCAGTTACGGACAGGGTGGAGAGACCCAGTACTTC	once	TRBD1	TRBJ2-5	TRBV6-2/TRBV6-3
CASSADRGMTDTQYF	TGTGCCAGCAGCGCCGACAGGGGAATGACAGATACGCAGTATTTT	.	TRBD1	TRBJ2-3	TRBV7-2
CASSLGRGNEKLFF	TGTGCCAGCAGCTTAGGAAGGGGGAATGAAAAACTGTTTTTT	.	.	TRBJ1-4	TRBV7-2
CASSPRQTGETQYF	TGTGCCAGCTCACCACGACAAACGGGGGAGACCCAGTACTTC	.	.	TRBJ2-5	TRBV18
CASSLGGSSYNEQFF	TGTGCCAGCAGCTTGGGCGGAAGCTCCTACAATGAGCAGTTCTTC	.	.	TRBJ2-1	TRBV5-8
CASSHRTGGRISPYSYEQYF	TGTGCCAGCAGCCACCGAACAGGCGGTAGGATCTCCCCTTATTCCTACGAGCAGTACTTC	.	.	TRBJ2-7	TRBV14
CAWGLEVYEQFF	TGTGCCTGGGGACTAGAGGTTTATGAGCAGTTCTTC	.	TRBD2	TRBJ2-1	TRBV30
CASSLGVAGYTDTQYF	TGTGCCAGCAGCTTAGGGGTAGCGGGGTACACAGATACGCAGTATTTT	once	TRBD2	TRBJ2-3	TRBV7-2
CASSLSGGDYGYTF	TGCGCCAGCAGCTTGTCAGGGGGCGACTATGGCTACACCTTC	.	TRBD1	TRBJ1-2	TRBV5-1
CASSFNAGGQSDTQYF	TGTGCCAGCAGCTTTAATGCGGGGGGGCAGTCGGATACGCAGTATTTT	.	TRBD2	TRBJ2-3	TRBV7-8
CASSLLQFNSPLHF	TGCGCCAGCAGCTTGTTACAGTTTAATTCACCCCTCCACTTT	few	.	TRBJ1-6	TRBV5-1
CASSQGYGGTEAFF	TGCGCCAGCAGCCAAGGGTACGGCGGGACTGAAGCTTTCTTT	.	.	TRBJ1-1	TRBV4-3